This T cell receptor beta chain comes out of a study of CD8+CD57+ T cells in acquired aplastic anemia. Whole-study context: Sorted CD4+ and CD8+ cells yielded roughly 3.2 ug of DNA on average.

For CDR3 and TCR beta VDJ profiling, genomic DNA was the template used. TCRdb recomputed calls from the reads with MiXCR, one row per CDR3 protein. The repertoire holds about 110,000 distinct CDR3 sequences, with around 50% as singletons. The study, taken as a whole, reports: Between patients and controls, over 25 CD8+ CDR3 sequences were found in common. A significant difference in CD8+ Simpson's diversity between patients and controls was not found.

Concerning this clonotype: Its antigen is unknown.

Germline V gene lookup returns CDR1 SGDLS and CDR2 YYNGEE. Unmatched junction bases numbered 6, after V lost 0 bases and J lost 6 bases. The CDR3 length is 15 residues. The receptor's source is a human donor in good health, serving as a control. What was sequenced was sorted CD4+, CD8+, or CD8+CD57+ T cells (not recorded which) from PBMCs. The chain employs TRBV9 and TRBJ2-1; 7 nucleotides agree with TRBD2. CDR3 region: CASSVGGGHGNEQFF. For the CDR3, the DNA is TGTGCCAGCAGCGTAGGGGGAGGGCATGGCAATGAGCAGTTCTTC. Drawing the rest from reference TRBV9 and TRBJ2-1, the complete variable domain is DSGVTQTPKHLITATGQRVTLRCSPRSGDLSVYWYQQSLDQGLQFLIQYYNGEERAKGNILERFSAQQFPDLHSELNLSSLELGDSALYFCASSVGGGHGNEQFFGPGTRLTVL.